The 4 T cell receptor beta chains reported below all come from one sample, sequenced in a study of T cells in Graves' hyperthyroidism and ophthalmopathy. The TCR beta CDR3 regions underwent amplification using RNA transcripts as the source. Using the HTBI primer set, a first-round RT-PCR was run on the TCR CDR3. Each CDR3 protein is one row after TCRdb ran MiXCR on the multiplex PCR reads. Of 200,000 or so distinct CDR3 sequences listed, about 17% are singletons. Specimen: blood. The receptor source for this set is a woman in her forties or fifties with Graves' hyperthyroidism.

This clonotype was counted only a few times. The rearrangement uses TRBV6-6 and TRBJ1-1, with D possibly TRBD1 on 5 matching bases. Germline V gives CDR1 MNHNY, CDR2 SVGAGI (reference sequence). The V and J ends lost 0 bases and 4 bases respectively, with 9 bases between them. CDR3 size: 14 residues. CDR3: CASSYSAGGTEAFF. The DNA of the CDR3 is TGTGCCAGCAGTTACTCGGCCGGGGGCACTGAAGCTTTCTTT.

The rearrangement uses TRBV28 and TRBJ2-7; no reliable D call. The CDR3 sequence is 13 residues long. V lost 8 bases and J lost 4, with 15 bases in between. The germline CDR1 and CDR2 sequences are MDHEN and SYDVKM. The CDR3 sequence is CASSPRELYEQYF. Written as DNA, the CDR3 is TGTGCCAGCTCACCAAGGGAACTTTACGAGCAGTACTTC. Supplemented by reference TRBV28 and TRBJ2-7, the full variable domain reads DVKVTQSSRYLVKRTGEKVFLECVQDMDHENMFWYRQDPGLGLRLIYFSYDVKMKEKGDIPEGYSVSREKKERFSLILESASTNQTSMYLCASSPRELYEQYFGPGTRLTVT.

This clonotype was detected ten times or more. The V gene is TRBV20-1, the J gene TRBJ2-7, with D possibly TRBD2 on 5 matching bases. V gave up 5 bases and J gave up 3 bases, with 17 bases separating them. The CDR3 extends over 14 amino acids. Germline V gene lookup returns CDR1 DFQATT and CDR2 SNEGSKA (reference sequence). The CDR3 loop is CSAPPTGFGYEQYF. In nucleotides, the CDR3 is TGCAGTGCTCCTCCTACGGGATTTGGCTACGAGCAGTACTTC.

The table lists this clonotype with many counts. V gene TRBV27 combines with J gene TRBJ2-1, with 8 bases that match TRBD1. The CDR3 runs 15 residues. J gave up 3 bases and V 4 bases, and 5 bases lay outside the gene matches. Germline V CDR1 and CDR2: MNHEY, SMNVEV (reference sequence). CDR3 amino acids: CASSSWTGNYNEQFF. In nucleotides, the CDR3 is TGTGCCAGCAGTTCATGGACAGGGAACTACAATGAGCAGTTCTTC.